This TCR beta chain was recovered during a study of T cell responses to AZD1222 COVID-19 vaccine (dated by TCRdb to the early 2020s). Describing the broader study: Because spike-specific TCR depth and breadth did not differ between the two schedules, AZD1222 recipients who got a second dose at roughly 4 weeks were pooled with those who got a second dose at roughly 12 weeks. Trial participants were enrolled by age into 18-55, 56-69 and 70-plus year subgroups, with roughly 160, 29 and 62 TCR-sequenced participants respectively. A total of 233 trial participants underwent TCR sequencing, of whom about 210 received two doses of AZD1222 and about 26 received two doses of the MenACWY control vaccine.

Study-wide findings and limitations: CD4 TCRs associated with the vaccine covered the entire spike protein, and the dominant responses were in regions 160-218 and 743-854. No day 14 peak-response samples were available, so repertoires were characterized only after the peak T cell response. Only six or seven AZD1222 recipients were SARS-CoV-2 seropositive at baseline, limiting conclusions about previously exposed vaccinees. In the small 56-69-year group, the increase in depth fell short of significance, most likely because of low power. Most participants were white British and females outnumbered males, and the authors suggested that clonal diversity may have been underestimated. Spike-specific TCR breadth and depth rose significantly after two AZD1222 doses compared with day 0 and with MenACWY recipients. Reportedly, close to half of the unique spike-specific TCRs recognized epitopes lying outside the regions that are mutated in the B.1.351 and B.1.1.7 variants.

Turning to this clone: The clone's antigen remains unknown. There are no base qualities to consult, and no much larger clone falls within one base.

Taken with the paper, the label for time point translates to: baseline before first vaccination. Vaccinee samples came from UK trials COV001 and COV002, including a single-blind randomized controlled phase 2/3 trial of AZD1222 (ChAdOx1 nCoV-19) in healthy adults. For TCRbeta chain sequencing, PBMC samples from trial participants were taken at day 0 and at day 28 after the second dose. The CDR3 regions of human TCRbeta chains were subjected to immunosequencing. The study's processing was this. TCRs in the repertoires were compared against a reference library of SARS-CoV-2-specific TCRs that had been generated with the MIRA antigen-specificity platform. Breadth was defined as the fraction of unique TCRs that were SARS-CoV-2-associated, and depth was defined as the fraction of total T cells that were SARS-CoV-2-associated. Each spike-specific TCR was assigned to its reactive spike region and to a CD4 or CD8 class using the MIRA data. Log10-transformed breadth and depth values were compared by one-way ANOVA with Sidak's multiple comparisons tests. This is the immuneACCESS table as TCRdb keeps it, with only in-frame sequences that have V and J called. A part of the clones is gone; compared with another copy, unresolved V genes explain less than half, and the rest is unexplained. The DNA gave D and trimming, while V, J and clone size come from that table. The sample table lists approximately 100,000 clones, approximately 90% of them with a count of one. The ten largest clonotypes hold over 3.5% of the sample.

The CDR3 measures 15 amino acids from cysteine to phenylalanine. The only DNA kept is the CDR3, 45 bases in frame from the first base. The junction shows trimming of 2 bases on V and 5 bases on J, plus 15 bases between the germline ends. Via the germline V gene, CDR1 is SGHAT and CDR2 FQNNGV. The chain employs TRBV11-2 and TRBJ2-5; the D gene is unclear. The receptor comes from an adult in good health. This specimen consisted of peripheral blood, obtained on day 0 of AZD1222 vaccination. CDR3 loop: CASSLIRTQGETQYF. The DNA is TGTGCCAGCAGCTTAATCCGTACGCAAGGGGAGACCCAGTACTTC.